This paragraph covers one TCR beta chain sequence. This clonotype appeared a few times. Its antigen specificity is not known. There are no base qualities to consult, and no much larger clone falls within one base. The data were taken from a study of T cell repertoires in cytomegalovirus infection (dated by TCRdb to 2018 to 2020). Context from the whole study: Because public TCR beta signatures pointed to carriage of CMV infection together with the matching HLA type, the HLA type of each donor mattered for the analysis. Broad study findings and their caveats: In the ex vivo response, HLA-C-restricted CMV-specific TCR beta clonotypes were dominant, and in two of eight donors the single most frequent clonotype came from this HLA-C-restricted group. In both this cohort and an independent roughly 350-donor cohort, the cumulative frequency of public TCR beta family members distinguished carriers of CMV infection plus the relevant HLA type.

TCRdb shows the sequencer as Illumina HiSeq 1500. Starting from the raw public reads, TCRdb applied fastp trimming at Q25, assembled clones with MiXCR and retained in-frame beta chains. Identical CDR3 proteins give one entry, which carries the most common genes and DNA. The sample contains 630,000 or so distinct CDR3 sequences, 20% to 25% of them found a single time. The top ten hold 7.5% to 9% of the sample. Spanning cysteine to phenylalanine, the CDR3 consists of 17 amino acids. The retained sequence is limited to the CDR3, 51 bases, with the frame set at the first base. Via the germline V gene (reference sequence), CDR1 is DFQATT and CDR2 SNEGSKA. Trimming removed 2 bases from V and 0 bases from J, leaving 20 bases between the germline ends.

The chain links TRBV20-1 with TRBJ2-7; the D gene is possibly TRBD2, with 6 bases matching. The receptor was isolated from a human donor in good health (CMV status not recorded). Some clones in this sample may be carry-over from other donors' samples. Sequences were obtained from CD8+ T cells from PBMCs. This receptor has the CDR3 CSARLGGGGLHSYEQYF. At the DNA level, the sequence is TGCAGTGCTAGACTCGGGGGAGGAGGGTTACACTCCTACGAGCAGTACTTC.